The rows below give T cell receptor beta chains drawn from one sample of a study of T cells in Graves' hyperthyroidism and ophthalmopathy. TCRdb passed the multiplex PCR reads through MiXCR, listing each CDR3 protein once. The sample holds a few hundred thousand distinct CDR3 sequences, approximately 17% seen once. Material for sequencing was blood. These receptors were taken from a young man with Graves' ophthalmopathy. CDR3s include the opening cysteine and the closing phenylalanine or tryptophan. Each record gives: D gene, J gene, V gene, clone size, CDR3 protein, CDR3 DNA. The D gene is left open where the match is weak. Rows may omit the clone size; those that give it use once, few, many or a size class.

D gene: -
J gene: TRBJ1-1
V gene: TRBV5-1
clone size: many
CDR3 protein: CASSPPKEGRTEAFF
CDR3 DNA: TGCGCCAGCAGCCCCCCGAAGGAAGGGAGGACTGAAGCTTTCTTT

D gene: -
J gene: TRBJ2-5
V gene: TRBV5-4
clone size: -
CDR3 protein: CASSLRDTKYF
CDR3 DNA: TGTGCCAGCAGCCTCCGGGACACGAAGTACTTC

D gene: TRBD2
J gene: TRBJ2-3
V gene: TRBV5-4
clone size: few
CDR3 protein: CASSQRPGLGTDTQYF
CDR3 DNA: TGTGCCAGCAGTCAAAGACCGGGACTAGGCACAGATACGCAGTATTTT

D gene: -
J gene: TRBJ2-5
V gene: TRBV3-1
clone size: -
CDR3 protein: CASSQGTQETQYF
CDR3 DNA: TGTGCCAGCAGCCAAGGCACCCAAGAGACCCAGTACTTC

D gene: TRBD1
J gene: TRBJ2-7
V gene: TRBV20-1
clone size: many
CDR3 protein: CSASLRDRAYEQYF
CDR3 DNA: TGCAGTGCTAGCCTCCGGGACAGGGCGTACGAGCAGTACTTC

D gene: -
J gene: TRBJ1-2
V gene: TRBV6-1
clone size: many
CDR3 protein: CASSTDRANYGYTF
CDR3 DNA: TGTGCCAGCAGCACGGATCGAGCTAACTATGGCTACACCTTC

D gene: -
J gene: TRBJ2-2
V gene: TRBV9
clone size: -
CDR3 protein: CASSARAGGANTGELFF
CDR3 DNA: TGTGCCAGCAGCGCCCGGGCCGGGGGAGCGAACACCGGGGAGCTGTTTTTT

D gene: -
J gene: TRBJ2-2
V gene: TRBV5-1
clone size: once
CDR3 protein: CASARDAGELFF
CDR3 DNA: TGCGCCAGCGCCAGGGACGCCGGGGAGCTGTTTTTT

D gene: TRBD2
J gene: TRBJ2-1
V gene: TRBV9
clone size: -
CDR3 protein: CASSPGTGGREDGEQFF
CDR3 DNA: TGTGCCAGCAGCCCCGGAACGGGGGGGCGGGAAGATGGTGAGCAGTTCTTC

D gene: -
J gene: TRBJ2-5
V gene: TRBV5-4
clone size: -
CDR3 protein: CASSLTAAGGWETQYF
CDR3 DNA: TGTGCCAGCAGCTTGACCGCCGCAGGGGGGTGGGAGACCCAGTACTTC

D gene: TRBD1
J gene: TRBJ1-1
V gene: TRBV10-3
clone size: many
CDR3 protein: CAIDRGGTEAFF
CDR3 DNA: TGTGCCATCGACAGGGGCGGCACTGAAGCTTTCTTT

D gene: -
J gene: TRBJ1-4
V gene: TRBV2
clone size: many
CDR3 protein: CASSPTLVNEKLFF
CDR3 DNA: TGTGCCAGCAGTCCGACTTTAGTGAATGAAAAACTGTTTTTT

D gene: -
J gene: TRBJ2-3
V gene: TRBV4-2
clone size: many
CDR3 protein: CASSQGQEADTQYF
CDR3 DNA: TGTGCCAGCAGCCAAGGACAGGAGGCAGATACGCAGTATTTT

D gene: -
J gene: TRBJ1-3
V gene: TRBV7-2
clone size: -
CDR3 protein: CASSSSRSGNTIYF
CDR3 DNA: TGTGCCAGCAGCTCAAGTCGCTCTGGAAACACCATATATTTT

D gene: -
J gene: TRBJ1-1
V gene: TRBV18
clone size: many
CDR3 protein: CASSPREGEAFF
CDR3 DNA: TGTGCCAGCTCACCACGGGAAGGGGAAGCTTTCTTT

D gene: -
J gene: TRBJ2-5
V gene: TRBV13
clone size: -
CDR3 protein: CASSSSRDPQETQYF
CDR3 DNA: TGTGCCAGCAGTTCTAGCAGGGATCCGCAAGAGACCCAGTACTTC

D gene: -
J gene: TRBJ1-5
V gene: TRBV18
clone size: -
CDR3 protein: CASSPAGEGGQPQHF
CDR3 DNA: TGTGCCAGCTCTCCGGCGGGAGAGGGTGGTCAGCCCCAGCATTTT

D gene: -
J gene: TRBJ1-2
V gene: TRBV7-9
clone size: -
CDR3 protein: CASSLAEANYGYTF
CDR3 DNA: TGTGCCAGCAGCTTGGCTGAAGCTAACTATGGCTACACCTTC

D gene: -
J gene: TRBJ2-1
V gene: TRBV14
clone size: -
CDR3 protein: CASSPKGLGTSGNEQFF
CDR3 DNA: TGTGCCAGCAGCCCGAAGGGGTTGGGGACCTCCGGCAATGAGCAGTTCTTC

D gene: TRBD1
J gene: TRBJ2-2
V gene: TRBV6-1
clone size: -
CDR3 protein: CASRLDRDRVTGELFF
CDR3 DNA: TGTGCCAGCAGACTAGACCGGGACAGGGTGACCGGGGAGCTGTTTTTT

D gene: -
J gene: TRBJ1-5
V gene: TRBV28
clone size: many
CDR3 protein: CATGGRRLDSNQPQHF
CDR3 DNA: TGTGCCACCGGCGGTCGCAGGTTGGATAGCAATCAGCCCCAGCATTTT

D gene: -
J gene: TRBJ2-5
V gene: TRBV9
clone size: -
CDR3 protein: CASSVRLEETQYF
CDR3 DNA: TGTGCCAGCAGCGTAAGACTGGAAGAGACCCAGTACTTC

D gene: -
J gene: TRBJ2-3
V gene: TRBV5-1
clone size: many
CDR3 protein: CASSFGGASTDTQYF
CDR3 DNA: TGCGCCAGCAGCTTTGGCGGAGCTAGCACAGATACGCAGTATTTT

D gene: -
J gene: TRBJ2-3
V gene: TRBV11-2
clone size: many
CDR3 protein: CASSSGRIGTDTQYF
CDR3 DNA: TGTGCCAGCAGCTCTGGCAGGATAGGAACAGATACGCAGTATTTT

D gene: -
J gene: TRBJ2-2
V gene: TRBV6-1
clone size: many
CDR3 protein: CASSESGDTGELFF
CDR3 DNA: TGTGCCAGCAGTGAATCGGGGGACACCGGGGAGCTGTTTTTT

D gene: TRBD1
J gene: TRBJ2-1
V gene: TRBV7-2
clone size: many
CDR3 protein: CASSLAGGDYNEQFF
CDR3 DNA: TGTGCCAGCAGCTTAGCAGGGGGCGACTACAATGAGCAGTTCTTC

D gene: -
J gene: TRBJ2-1
V gene: TRBV11-2
clone size: few
CDR3 protein: CASSPEAGGYNEQFF
CDR3 DNA: TGTGCCAGCAGCCCTGAGGCAGGGGGGTACAATGAGCAGTTCTTC

D gene: TRBD2
J gene: TRBJ2-1
V gene: TRBV20-1
clone size: many
CDR3 protein: CSAKRGTSGGANEQFF
CDR3 DNA: TGCAGTGCAAAACGTGGGACTAGCGGGGGGGCAAATGAGCAGTTCTTC

D gene: -
J gene: TRBJ2-5
V gene: TRBV19
clone size: few
CDR3 protein: CASSPRGVPAETQYF
CDR3 DNA: TGTGCCAGTAGTCCCCGAGGAGTGCCCGCGGAGACCCAGTACTTC

D gene: -
J gene: TRBJ2-1
V gene: TRBV6-1
clone size: -
CDR3 protein: CASSQDSANEQFF
CDR3 DNA: TGTGCCAGCAGTCAGGACAGCGCAAATGAGCAGTTCTTC

D gene: -
J gene: TRBJ1-2
V gene: TRBV28
clone size: many
CDR3 protein: CASSPPTPSNYGYTF
CDR3 DNA: TGTGCCAGCAGCCCACCGACTCCTTCTAACTATGGCTACACCTTC

D gene: -
J gene: TRBJ1-6
V gene: TRBV7-8
clone size: -
CDR3 protein: CASRQPGFNSPLHF
CDR3 DNA: TGTGCCAGCAGACAACCGGGATTCAATTCACCCCTCCACTTT

D gene: TRBD1
J gene: TRBJ1-5
V gene: TRBV12-3/TRBV12-4
clone size: many
CDR3 protein: CASSLARGDRDYSNQPQHF
CDR3 DNA: TGTGCCAGCAGTTTAGCGCGAGGGGACAGAGATTATAGCAATCAGCCCCAGCATTTT

D gene: TRBD1
J gene: TRBJ1-2
V gene: TRBV5-4
clone size: -
CDR3 protein: CASRLGGDRGSGYTF
CDR3 DNA: TGTGCCAGCAGACTTGGTGGGGACAGGGGATCTGGCTACACCTTC

D gene: -
J gene: TRBJ1-1
V gene: TRBV28
clone size: -
CDR3 protein: CASSPEGSDTEASF
CDR3 DNA: TGTGCCAGCAGCCCAGAGGGCTCAGACACTGAAGCTTCCTTT

D gene: -
J gene: TRBJ1-6
V gene: TRBV6-5
clone size: many
CDR3 protein: CASSYYRPGKGNSPLHF
CDR3 DNA: TGTGCCAGCAGTTACTACCGTCCGGGGAAGGGTAATTCACCCCTCCACTTT

D gene: TRBD1
J gene: TRBJ2-7
V gene: TRBV6-1
clone size: -
CDR3 protein: CASSQQGREQYF
CDR3 DNA: TGTGCCAGCAGCCAACAGGGGCGGGAGCAGTACTTC

D gene: -
J gene: TRBJ2-3
V gene: TRBV28
clone size: -
CDR3 protein: CASRRGAGRGDTQYF
CDR3 DNA: TGTGCCAGCAGGAGGGGCGCGGGACGCGGTGATACGCAGTATTTT

D gene: TRBD1
J gene: TRBJ1-2
V gene: TRBV2
clone size: many
CDR3 protein: CASRSTGFYGYTF
CDR3 DNA: TGTGCCAGCAGGTCGACAGGGTTCTATGGCTACACCTTC

D gene: TRBD2
J gene: TRBJ2-1
V gene: TRBV14
clone size: -
CDR3 protein: CASSPMGGGRGEQFF
CDR3 DNA: TGTGCCAGCAGCCCGATGGGCGGGGGGCGGGGTGAGCAGTTCTTC

D gene: -
J gene: TRBJ2-7
V gene: TRBV5-8
clone size: many
CDR3 protein: CASSFQGKNEQYF
CDR3 DNA: TGTGCCAGCAGCTTCCAGGGGAAAAACGAGCAGTACTTC

D gene: TRBD1
J gene: TRBJ2-5
V gene: TRBV2
clone size: many
CDR3 protein: CASTLTGQSETQYF
CDR3 DNA: TGTGCCAGCACCCTGACAGGGCAGAGCGAGACCCAGTACTTC

D gene: -
J gene: TRBJ2-2
V gene: TRBV11-2
clone size: -
CDR3 protein: CASSIPQGANTGELFF
CDR3 DNA: TGTGCCAGCAGCATACCACAGGGCGCGAACACCGGGGAGCTGTTTTTT

D gene: -
J gene: TRBJ2-2
V gene: TRBV9
clone size: -
CDR3 protein: CASRLGGPDTGELFF
CDR3 DNA: TGTGCCAGCAGGCTAGGGGGGCCCGACACCGGGGAGCTGTTTTTT

D gene: TRBD1
J gene: TRBJ1-2
V gene: TRBV6-1
clone size: few
CDR3 protein: CASSQIRDRDLLNYGYTF
CDR3 DNA: TGTGCCAGCAGTCAAATCCGGGACAGGGACCTGCTTAACTATGGCTACACCTTC